These 23 T cell receptor beta chains originate from one sample sequenced in a study of cytomegalovirus exposure and HLA in healthy donors. Primers: 60 Vbeta forward and 13 Jbeta reverse. Libraries were prepared by immunoSEQ multiplex PCR; TCRdb keeps only in-frame clonotypes and omits some of them. The data contain 120,000 to 150,000 clones, about three quarters of them singletons. The sequenced sample was PBMCs. These receptors were obtained from a male donor in good health and CMV-seropositive.

V gene TRBV5-4 combines with J gene TRBJ2-7, with 9 bases matching TRBD1. This CDR3 comprises 15 residues. The ends lost 1 base at V and 3 bases at J; junction bases unmatched: 5. Germline CDR1 SGHNT, CDR2 YYREEE (reference sequence). The CDR3 sequence is CASSLLDRGIYEQYF. The CDR3, as DNA: TGTGCCAGCAGCTTGTTGGACAGGGGTATCTACGAGCAGTACTTC.

The chain is built from TRBV7-9 and TRBJ2-7; TRBD2 matches at 13 bases. Germline V CDR1 and CDR2: SEHNR, FQNEAQ (reference sequence). With V trimmed by 5 bases and J by 2 bases, 6 bases remained unmatched. This CDR3 is built from 16 residues. The CDR3 DNA is TGTGCCAGCAGCCATAAGGGACTAGCGGGAACCTACGAGCAGTACTTC. Protein: CASSHKGLAGTYEQYF.

A word on this clone: The junction departs from the called germline gene at one end, perhaps through a read error. The chain couples TRBV7-9 to TRBJ1-5; D call uncertain. CDR3 length equals 12 residues. From germline, CDR1 is SEHNR and CDR2 FQNEAQ (reference sequence). The CDR3 here is CSSSLEAGPQHF. CDR3 in DNA: TGTTCCAGCAGCCTAGAGGCAGGGCCCCAGCATTTT.

The chain links TRBV27 to TRBJ1-2; TRBD1 might be the D (5 bases). V lost 0 bases and J 8 bases, leaving 10 bases between the germline ends. Germline CDR1 MNHEY, CDR2 SMNVEV (reference sequence). The CDR3 is made up of 13 amino acids. Here the CDR3 DNA reads TGTGCCAGCAGTTTATCGGGGGGATGGGGCTACACCTTC. It translates to CASSLSGGWGYTF.

This chain uses TRBV7-9 with TRBJ1-5, with 9 nucleotides matching TRBD1. CDR3 length equals 15 residues. Germline V gene lookup returns CDR1 SEHNR and CDR2 FQNEAQ (reference sequence). With 5 bases clipped from V and 3 bases from J, the junction kept 5 bases outside the gene matches. CDR3 protein: CASSAGQGYNQPQHF. The DNA for the CDR3 is TGTGCCAGCAGCGCAGGACAGGGGTACAATCAGCCCCAGCATTTT. The variable domain in full, with the rest retrieved from reference TRBV7-9 and TRBJ1-5, is DTGVSQNPRHKITKRGQNVTFRCDPISEHNRLYWYRQTLGQGPEFLTYFQNEAQLEKSRLLSDRFSAERPKGSFSTLEIQRTEQGDSAMYLCASSAGQGYNQPQHFGDGTRLSIL.

The chain joins TRBV18 to TRBJ2-7; no clear D gene. The CDR3 consists of 14 residues. The V and J ends lost 2 bases and 2 bases respectively, with 10 bases between them. CDR1 is KGHSH, CDR2 LQKENI, per germline. The CDR3 reads CASSPAAGTYEQYF. For the CDR3, the DNA is TGTGCCAGCTCACCAGCGGCTGGAACCTACGAGCAGTACTTC.

This clone was observed once. V and J are TRBV27 and TRBJ1-1, with a weak D call TRBD1 (5 bases). Deletions cut 3 bases from V and 2 bases from J, with 10 bases between. Germline values: CDR1 MNHEY, CDR2 SMNVEV (reference sequence). The CDR3 sequence is 14 residues long. The CDR3 DNA is TGTGCCAGCAGTTTTCTAGGGGCTAACACTGAAGCTTTCTTT. Its translation is CASSFLGANTEAFF.

This sequence joins TRBV28 and TRBJ2-1; possible D gene TRBD1, 6 bases. CDR3 size: 15 residues. Germline V CDR1 and CDR2: MDHEN, SYDVKM. The ends were cut back, 6 bases at V and 4 bases at J, with 16 bases in the middle. The DNA for the CDR3 is TGTGCCAGCAGCTCCTCCGGGACACATTACAATGAGCAGTTCTTC. Translating it yields CASSSSGTHYNEQFF.

This chain links TRBV10-3 with TRBJ2-7; a possible D gene is TRBD1 (5 bases). V was pared by 3 bases and J by 3 bases, with 9 bases between. The germline gives CDR1 ENHRY, CDR2 SYGVKD. The CDR3 runs to 13 residues. The DNA of the CDR3 is TGTGCCATCAGTGAACAGGTGCTCTACGAGCAGTACTTC. Encoded protein: CAISEQVLYEQYF.

As regards this clone: The conserved phenylalanine or tryptophan normally closing the CDR3 is absent here, so this likely arose from a read error. The J gene is TRBJ2-2, the V gene TRBV5-1; maybe TRBD2 (6 bases). V was cut by 3 bases and J by 2 bases, with 14 bases left in between. This CDR3 is built from 16 residues. Germline V gene sequence: CDR1 SGHRS, CDR2 YFSETQ. CDR3 sequence: CASSYQGGPNTGELFS. The CDR3 nucleotides read TGCGCCAGCAGCTACCAGGGAGGACCAAACACCGGGGAGCTGTTTTCT.

The V and J genes are TRBV29-1 and TRBJ2-1, with 7 bases identical to TRBD2. Germline V CDR1 and CDR2: SQVTM, ANQGSEA. J lost 3 bases, V lost 7 bases, and 6 bases had no gene match. The CDR3 has 13 amino acids. The CDR3: CSALTSYYNEQFF. Here the CDR3 DNA reads TGCAGCGCTTTGACTAGCTACTACAATGAGCAGTTCTTC.

The chain links TRBV6-6 to TRBJ2-5, with 7 bases lining up with TRBD1. With 8 bases clipped from V and 6 bases from J, the junction kept 9 bases outside the gene matches. There are 13 residues in the CDR3. Germline V gives CDR1 MNHNY, CDR2 SVGAGI (reference sequence). The CDR3 DNA reads TGTGCCAGCGAGGGGGCGTTGGACAAGACCCAGTACTTC. Amino acid sequence: CASEGALDKTQYF.

The rearrangement joins TRBV12-5 to TRBJ1-2, with a weak D call TRBD1 (5 bases). This CDR3 region has 19 residues. V lost 0 bases to trimming and J lost 2 bases, with 22 bases between them. CDR1 is LGHNT, CDR2 FRNRAP, per germline. The CDR3, as DNA: TGTGCTAGTGGTTTGGTACTTGGGAGGGGTATAAACCTGAACTATGGCTACACCTTC. Translated, it gives CASGLVLGRGINLNYGYTF.

This clone was counted between two and nine times. The chain employs TRBV11-1 and TRBJ2-7, with 8 bases lining up with TRBD1. Germline CDR1 is SGHAT and CDR2 is FQDESV (reference sequence). CDR3 length equals 15 residues. V gave up 4 bases and J gave up 4 bases; unmatched junction bases: 9. CDR3 DNA sequence: TGTGCCAGCAGCTACCCCGGACAGGGTGTTTACGAGCAGTACTTC. Protein sequence: CASSYPGQGVYEQYF.

The chain is built from TRBV5-8 and TRBJ2-7, with 7 bases matching TRBD1. There are 16 residues in the CDR3. The germline gives CDR1 SGHTS, CDR2 YDEGEE. V trimming: 2 bases; J trimming: 1 base; junction bases outside the gene matches: 9. The DNA for the CDR3 is TGTGCCAGCAGCTTTATCACAGGGGCCCCATCCTACGAGCAGTACTTC. Amino acid sequence: CASSFITGAPSYEQYF.

The chain recombines TRBV4-1 with TRBJ1-6, with 7 bases aligning to TRBD1. Germline V lookup: CDR1 MGHRA, CDR2 YSYEKL. CDR3 size: 15 residues. Losses at the gene ends were 7 bases for V and 3 bases for J; bases not matched to a gene: 6. CDR3 DNA: TGCGCCAGCAAACTTCGGGACAGCTATAATTCACCCCTCCACTTT. It codes for CASKLRDSYNSPLHF.

The chain carries TRBV30 and TRBJ2-5; perhaps TRBD1 as D (6 bases). Germline CDR1 GTSNPN, CDR2 SVGIG (reference sequence). The CDR3 totals 12 residues. Written as DNA, the CDR3 is TGTGCTGCGGACAGCGACCAAGAGACCCAGTACTTC. This translates into CAADSDQETQYF.

This chain joins TRBV11-2 and TRBJ2-1; D is possibly TRBD2 (5 bases). The CDR3 is 12 residues long. Germline assignment: CDR1 SGHAT and CDR2 FQNNGV. Trimming took 1 base from V and 9 from J, leaving 7 bases between them. CDR3 amino acids: CASSLVEGEQFF. The CDR3 DNA is TGTGCCAGCAGCTTAGTAGAGGGTGAGCAGTTCTTC.

As regards this clone: The identical CDR3 is also encoded by other nucleotide sequences in the sample. The V gene is TRBV6-5, the J gene TRBJ1-2; possible D gene TRBD1, 5 bases. In germline, CDR1 is MNHEY, CDR2 SVGAGI. This CDR3 has 13 amino acids. Trimming left V 3 bases short and J 3 bases short, with 8 bases between. The CDR3 reads CASSYGADYGYTF. CDR3 DNA sequence: TGTGCCAGCAGTTATGGGGCTGACTATGGCTACACCTTC.

The chain employs TRBV2 and TRBJ2-5; 9 bases match TRBD1. The closer fit of TRBJ2-7 to the DNA end suggests the J call may be wrong. This CDR3 is 15 amino acids long. CDR1 is SNHLY, CDR2 FYNNEI, per germline. CDR3 coding DNA: TGTGCCAGCAGTATGGGACAGGGAGCCTCCTACGAGCAGTACTTC. This gives the protein CASSMGQGASYEQYF.

The chain couples TRBV19 to TRBJ1-4; 8 bases match TRBD1. Germline V CDR1 and CDR2: LNHDA, SQIVND (reference sequence). The CDR3 has 14 amino acids. With V trimmed by 6 bases and J by 2 bases, 2 bases remained unmatched. The CDR3 loop is CASRRQGTNEKLFF. The CDR3 nucleotides are TGTGCCAGTAGGAGACAGGGGACTAATGAAAAACTGTTTTTT. The full variable domain, rest sourced from reference TRBV19 and TRBJ1-4, is DGGITQSPKYLFRKEGQNVTLSCEQNLNHDAMYWYRQDPGQGLRLIYYSQIVNDFQKGDIAEGYSVSREKKESFPLTVTSAQKNPTAFYLCASRRQGTNEKLFFGSGTQLSVL.

The rearrangement joins TRBV28 to TRBJ2-7, with a weak D call TRBD1 (5 bases). Germline V CDR1 and CDR2: MDHEN, SYDVKM. Trimming pared 6 bases from V and 0 bases from J, leaving 6 bases between. CDR3 length equals 12 residues. This CDR3 is CASRTDSYEQYF. CDR3 DNA sequence: TGTGCCAGCAGGACAGACTCCTACGAGCAGTACTTC.

V is TRBV25-1 and J is TRBJ2-3; 13 bases align to TRBD2. The trim removed 8 bases at V and 5 bases at J, leaving 7 bases unmatched. The CDR3 runs 15 residues. Germline V CDR1 and CDR2: MGHDK, SYGVNS. The CDR3 DNA reads as TGTGCCAGCTGCGGGACTAGCGGGACTGGAGATACGCAGTATTTT. Its protein is CASCGTSGTGDTQYF. The variable domain in full, with the rest retrieved from reference TRBV25-1 and TRBJ2-3, is EADIYQTPRYLVIGTGKKITLECSQTMGHDKMYWYQQDPGMELHLIHYSYGVNSTEKGDLSSESTVSRIRTEHFPLTLESARPSHTSQYLCASCGTSGTGDTQYFGPGTRLTVL.